This TCR beta chain was captured in a study of Ad26.COV2.S vaccination and SARS-CoV-2 variants. Study at large: It was the COV1001 Ad26.COV2.S trial arm that included the donor. The vaccine Ad26.COV2.S was put into the muscle once, or twice with 56 days between. General study points: Breadth and depth estimates from TCRs may understate total T cell responses.

As regards this clone: Its antigen is unknown.

V lost 0 bases and J lost 3; bases outside the gene matches: 7. This CDR3 is built from 17 residues. Looked up from germline, CDR1 is LGHNA and CDR2 is YSLEER. Data came from immunoSEQ multiplex PCR; TCRdb stores just in-frame clones and leaves some out. The sample records 350,000 to 500,000 clones, 80% to 95% being singletons. Described treatment: roughly 19 received Ad26.COV2.S at low or high dose, single or two shots; five or six received placebo; per-sample allocation not given. On day 63 after the first injection, vaccine and placebo recipients gave samples. The chain uses TRBV4-3 and TRBJ2-2, with 7 bases identical to TRBD1. Material: peripheral blood, obtained in a trial of Ad26.COV2.S vaccine versus placebo. This receptor was taken from a person between 18 and 65 years old who received the Ad26.COV2.S COVID-19 vaccine or a placebo. Here the CDR3 DNA reads TGCGCCAGCAGCCAAGAAGTTGCAGGGGGTGACACCGGGGAGCTGTTTTTT. Residues: CASSQEVAGGDTGELFF.